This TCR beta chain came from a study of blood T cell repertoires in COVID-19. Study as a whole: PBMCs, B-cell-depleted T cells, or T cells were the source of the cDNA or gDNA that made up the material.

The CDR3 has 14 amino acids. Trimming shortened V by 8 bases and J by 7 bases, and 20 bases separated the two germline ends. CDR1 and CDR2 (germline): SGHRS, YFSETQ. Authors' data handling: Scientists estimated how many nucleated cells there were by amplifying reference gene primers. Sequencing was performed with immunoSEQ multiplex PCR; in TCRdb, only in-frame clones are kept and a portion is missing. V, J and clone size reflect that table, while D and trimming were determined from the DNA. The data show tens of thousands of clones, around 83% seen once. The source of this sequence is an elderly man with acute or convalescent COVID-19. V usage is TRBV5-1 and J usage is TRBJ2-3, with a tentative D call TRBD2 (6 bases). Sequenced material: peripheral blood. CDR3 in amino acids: CASNRDSTTNTQYF. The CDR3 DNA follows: TGCGCCAGTAACCGGGACTCCACCACGAATACGCAGTATTTT.